This T cell receptor (beta chain) was identified during a study of beta chain features in type 1 diabetes. Looking at the study overall: Patients shared similar age, gender and cell yields with healthy donors. Study observations and caveats: PCR may have favored shorter templates equally in patients and controls. The study found moderately but significantly shorter TCRB CDR3s in all four CD4+ subsets of Type 1 diabetes patients.

Reverse transcription of all isolated RNA meant that expressed TCRB transcripts were sequenced. Regulatory, naive and central memory T cell samples averaged around 3.6 million reads. Repertoires were generated with immunoSEQ multiplex PCR, while TCRdb's copy carries only in-frame clones and drops some. The sample lists 500,000 to 800,000 clones, roughly 12% occurring once. This clone has more than one count but fewer than ten. Antigen specificity is unknown. The collection from each donor was one heparinised blood draw averaging approximately 110 mL. V lost 2 bases, J lost 7 bases, and 17 bases lay in between. Per the germline V gene, CDR1 is SNHLY and CDR2 is FYNNEI. The CDR3 covers 15 residues.

The sequenced sample consisted of naive CD4+ T cells from blood. This clonotype was obtained from a man aged 25-45 years with type 1 diabetes. The V and J genes are TRBV2 and TRBJ1-1, with D possibly matching TRBD1 (6 bases). The CDR3 DNA is TGTGCCAGCAGTGAACTGGGGGCACGGGCGGATGAAGCTTTCTTT. It is translated as CASSELGARADEAFF.